The 14 T cell receptor beta chains given below trace back to one sample, sequenced in a study of T-cell reconstitution after alpha-beta-depleted transplantation in children. The library targeted TCRbeta and was prepared with unique molecular identifiers. TCRdb analysed the PCR reads with MiXCR anew, one entry per CDR3 protein. Found here are over 450,000 distinct CDR3 sequences, about 10% of them singletons; the top ten hold about 2%. The source was PBMCs, collected before TCRalphabeta/CD19-depleted stem cell transplant. The receptors come from a child aged 2-15 years with inherited bone marrow failure, due to receive a stem cell transplant.

This clonotype was picked up a small number of times. The J gene is TRBJ2-5, the V gene TRBV6-5, with 8 bases matching TRBD1. The V and J ends lost 2 bases and 0 bases, in that order; junction bases with no gene match: 2. This CDR3 is 15 amino acids long. The V gene's germline CDR1 is MNHEY and CDR2 SVGAGI. CDR3: CASSYRDRYQETQYF. The CDR3 DNA reads as TGTGCCAGCAGTTACAGGGACAGGTACCAAGAGACCCAGTACTTC.

This clonotype was recorded at least ten times. The rearrangement uses TRBV30 and TRBJ1-3; no firm D call. CDR1 GTSNPN and CDR2 SVGIG come from the germline V gene (reference sequence). Trimming left V 4 bases short and J 0 bases short, with 7 bases between. This CDR3 region has 13 residues. CDR3 in amino acids: CAWTGSSGNTIYF. CDR3 nucleotide sequence: TGTGCCTGGACGGGATCCTCTGGAAACACCATATATTTT. Using reference TRBV30 and TRBJ1-3 for the parts outside the CDR3, the full variable domain is SQTIHQWPATLVQPVGSPLSLECTVEGTSNPNLYWYRQAAGRGLQLLFYSVGIGQISSEVPQNLSASRPQDRQFILSSKKLLLSDSGFYLCAWTGSSGNTIYFGEGSWLTVV.

The chain uses TRBV7-9 and TRBJ2-5, with 10 nucleotides matching TRBD2. The trim removed 1 base at V and 3 bases at J, leaving 8 bases unmatched. This CDR3 contains 17 residues. Germline V gives CDR1 SEHNR, CDR2 FQNEAQ (reference sequence). CDR3 sequence reads: CASSLGGLTSGEETQYF. CDR3 bases: TGTGCCAGCAGCTTAGGTGGTCTTACTAGCGGGGAAGAGACCCAGTACTTC. Full variable domain (remainder filled in from reference TRBV7-9 and TRBJ2-5): DTGVSQNPRHKITKRGQNVTFRCDPISEHNRLYWYRQTLGQGPEFLTYFQNEAQLEKSRLLSDRFSAERPKGSFSTLEIQRTEQGDSAMYLCASSLGGLTSGEETQYFGPGTRLLVL.

Many counts were recorded for this clonotype. The V and J genes are TRBV7-2 and TRBJ1-5; no definite D call. Germline V gene lookup returns CDR1 SGHTA and CDR2 FQGNSA. The CDR3 covers 13 residues. The ends were cut back, 2 bases at V and 7 bases at J, with 9 bases in the middle. CDR3 nucleotide sequence: TGTGCCAGCAGCTTAAGGGAAGTACAGCCCCAGCATTTT. Amino acids: CASSLREVQPQHF.

The chain joins TRBV7-2 to TRBJ2-1, with D possibly TRBD2 on 5 matching bases. Germline CDR1 reads SGHTA; CDR2 reads FQGNSA. V was pared by 2 bases and J by 4 bases, with 12 bases between. The CDR3 loop spans 15 amino acids. The CDR3 region is CASSLLQEAYNEQFF. CDR3 nucleotides: TGTGCCAGCAGCTTACTCCAGGAGGCGTACAATGAGCAGTTCTTC.

This clonotype showed up many times. The chain carries TRBV27 and TRBJ2-7; possibly TRBD2 for D (5 bases). Germline V gene sequence: CDR1 MNHEY, CDR2 SMNVEV (reference sequence). The V gene lost 3 bases and the J gene lost 2 bases, with 8 bases spanning the gap. The CDR3 runs to 13 residues. The CDR3 is CASSFGRAYEQYF. As DNA, the CDR3 is TGTGCCAGCAGTTTCGGGCGGGCCTACGAGCAGTACTTC.

This chain joins TRBV20-1 and TRBJ1-2; D unclear. V dropped 6 bases and J dropped 2 bases, with 7 bases sitting between them. The CDR3 consists of 11 residues. Germline lookup yields CDR1 DFQATT and CDR2 SNEGSKA (reference sequence). The CDR3 loop reads CSAGLNYGYTF. Here the CDR3 DNA reads TGCAGTGCCGGACTGAACTATGGCTACACCTTC.

This clonotype has a handful of counts. The chain has TRBV19 and TRBJ2-7; no clear D. CDR3 length equals 15 residues. The ends were cut back, 3 bases at V and 5 bases at J, with 17 bases in the middle. The germline gives CDR1 LNHDA, CDR2 SQIVND (reference sequence). CDR3 coding DNA: TGTGCCAGTAGTATGTTTTCCGGACGGGCCAACGAGCAGTACTTC. As protein: CASSMFSGRANEQYF.

The chain couples TRBV20-1 to TRBJ2-1, with 9 bases identical to TRBD1. The CDR3 is 14 amino acids. The V and J ends lost 7 bases and 6 bases, in that order; junction bases with no gene match: 10. Germline values: CDR1 DFQATT, CDR2 SNEGSKA (reference sequence). The DNA for the CDR3 is TGCAGTGTTATTCTGACAGGGGGTGGCAATGAGCAGTTCTTC. As protein: CSVILTGGGNEQFF.

The chain has TRBV11-2 and TRBJ2-7; tentatively, D is TRBD1 or TRBD2 (6 bases each). Trimming shortened V by 1 base and J by 3 bases, and 19 bases separated the two germline ends. CDR3 length: 17 amino acids. Looked up from germline, CDR1 is SGHAT and CDR2 is FQNNGV. CDR3 amino acids: CASSLVRDARGVYEQYF. The DNA of the CDR3 is TGTGCCAGCAGCTTAGTACGGGACGCGAGGGGGGTCTACGAGCAGTACTTC.

This chain connects TRBV29-1 to TRBJ2-1, with 15 bases that match TRBD2. The CDR3 covers 18 residues. Germline-derived CDR1 and CDR2 are SQVTM and ANQGSEA. V was clipped by 5 bases and J by 6 bases; unmatched bases: 14. CDR3 loop: CSVSPGTSGRMVGNEQFF. The DNA for the CDR3 is TGCAGCGTTTCCCCCGGGACTAGCGGGAGGATGGTCGGCAATGAGCAGTTCTTC.

This clonotype has at least ten counts. The rearrangement uses TRBV5-1 and TRBJ2-1, with D unclear. Germline V CDR1 and CDR2: SGHRS, YFSETQ. The germline V and J ends were trimmed by 5 bases and 6 bases, with 6 bases remaining between them. The CDR3 is 11 amino acids. The CDR3 reads CASRLTNEQFF. The CDR3, as DNA: TGCGCCAGCAGACTTACCAATGAGCAGTTCTTC.

This clonotype was counted only a few times. The chain recombines TRBV5-1 with TRBJ2-4; tentative D call: TRBD2 (5 bases). CDR1 and CDR2 from the germline V gene are SGHRS and YFSETQ. V was cut by 1 base and J by 5 bases, with 10 bases left in between. This CDR3 has 14 amino acids. The CDR3 nucleotides are TGCGCCAGCAGCTTGCATAGCGTAGAAAACATTCAGTACTTC. As protein: CASSLHSVENIQYF.

This clonotype was seen at least ten times. The V call is TRBV4-3, the J call TRBJ2-7; D is uncertain. CDR3 length: 14 amino acids. Germline CDR1 and CDR2: LGHNA and YSLEER. V lost 1 base and J 2 bases, leaving 9 bases between the germline ends. The CDR3 DNA reads TGCGCCAGCAGCCAAGTCAAGGGTCCCTACGAGCAGTACTTC. Translating gives CASSQVKGPYEQYF.